Only a few counts were recorded for the clone carrying this TCR beta chain. Profiling relied on immunoSEQ multiplex PCR, and the TCRdb table lists in-frame clones only, not all of them. Here the sample spans 1,100,000 or so clones, 70% to 80% being singletons. These data are taken from a study of shared clonotypes between healthy human individuals. Splitting the CD4+ cells yielded a CD45RA+ naive subset and a CD45RA-negative memory subset. Germline V gene lookup returns CDR1 GTSNPN and CDR2 SVGIG (reference sequence). The CDR3 totals 13 residues. V lost 0 bases and J 12 bases, leaving 17 bases between the germline ends.

The chain is built from TRBV30 and TRBJ1-2; D not resolved. The sequence was obtained from a man aged 18 to 30 in good health. Some clones in this sample may be carry-over from other donors' samples. Sequencing used memory CD4+ T cells from PBMCs. Regarding subset: CD45RA-negative fraction. The CDR3 is CAWSVSRSMANTF. CDR3 nucleotides: TGTGCCTGGAGTGTCTCCCGATCAATGGCTAACACCTTC.